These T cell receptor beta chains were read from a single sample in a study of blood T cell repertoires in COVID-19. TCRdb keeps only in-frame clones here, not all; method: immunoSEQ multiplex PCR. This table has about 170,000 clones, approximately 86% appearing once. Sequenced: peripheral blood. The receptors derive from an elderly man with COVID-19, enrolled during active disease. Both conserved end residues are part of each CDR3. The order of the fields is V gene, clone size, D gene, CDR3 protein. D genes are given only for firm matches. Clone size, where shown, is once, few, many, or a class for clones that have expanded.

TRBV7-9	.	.	CASSLAAPRGNGYTF
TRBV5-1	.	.	CASSLFSRTTNEKLFF
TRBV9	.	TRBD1	CASSVATSAGGGYGYTF
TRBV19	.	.	CASRRGGEETQYF
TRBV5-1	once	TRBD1	CASSLSGTANTGELFF
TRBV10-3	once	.	CAISESRKPQHF
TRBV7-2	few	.	CASSHFPGASGNTIYF
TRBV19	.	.	CASGGQGEAFF
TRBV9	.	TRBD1	CASSDQGGGTGGSSYNSPLHF
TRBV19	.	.	CASSGARGSYNSPLHF
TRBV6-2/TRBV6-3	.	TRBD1	CASSYTGTGVPDTQYF
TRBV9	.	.	CASSVGEIADSTETQYF
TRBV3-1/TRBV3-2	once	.	CASSSSHGYTF
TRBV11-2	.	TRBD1	CASSLQPGQEKLFF
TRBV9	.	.	CASSVGVLNEKLFF
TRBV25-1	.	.	CASSRDIFYEQYF
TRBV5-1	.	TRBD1	CASSRDRAISGEKLFF
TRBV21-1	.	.	CASSKRTVDYGYTF
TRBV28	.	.	CASSFGGNEKLFF
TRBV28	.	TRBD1	CASSSPGQGAYEQFF
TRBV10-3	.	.	CAIRGDGQSSGNTIYF
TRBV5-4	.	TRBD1	CASSPKTGGSNSPLHF
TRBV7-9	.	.	CASSPRLGWGQETQYF
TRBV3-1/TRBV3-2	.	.	CASSRQTGRSYNEQFF
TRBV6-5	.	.	CASSYDTTNTEAFF